This T cell receptor beta chain was profiled in a study of memory B cells and T cells in multiple sclerosis. Trimming left V 1 base short and J 4 bases short, with 7 bases between. The length of the CDR3 is 13 residues. Looked up from germline, CDR1 is SGHAT and CDR2 is FQNNGV. Study outcomes and limitations: Clone-set sizes differed between compartments, so shared clonotype counts needed normalization.

Method: immunoSEQ multiplex PCR; TCRdb's copy keeps in-frame clones and lacks some. The sample gives approximately 47,000 clones, approximately 80% of which show up once; roughly 1% is in the top ten. Separate sequencing covered autoproliferating (CFSE-dim) and non-proliferating (CFSE-high) T cells from stimulus-free culture. Roughly 5x10^7 CFSE-labeled PBMCs were cultured less than nine days unstimulated, then replicate wells were pooled. Without exogenous stimuli, around 0.49 uM CFSE-labeled PBMCs were cultured serum-free. Note on this clone: Antigen unknown.

Input material: PBMCs from blood kept in culture. The chain joins TRBV11-2 to TRBJ1-2; possible D gene TRBD1, 6 bases. This TCR derives from a human donor with multiple sclerosis. CDR3 loop: CASSLGQVYGYTF. The CDR3 DNA sequence: TGTGCCAGCAGCTTAGGACAGGTCTATGGCTACACCTTC.